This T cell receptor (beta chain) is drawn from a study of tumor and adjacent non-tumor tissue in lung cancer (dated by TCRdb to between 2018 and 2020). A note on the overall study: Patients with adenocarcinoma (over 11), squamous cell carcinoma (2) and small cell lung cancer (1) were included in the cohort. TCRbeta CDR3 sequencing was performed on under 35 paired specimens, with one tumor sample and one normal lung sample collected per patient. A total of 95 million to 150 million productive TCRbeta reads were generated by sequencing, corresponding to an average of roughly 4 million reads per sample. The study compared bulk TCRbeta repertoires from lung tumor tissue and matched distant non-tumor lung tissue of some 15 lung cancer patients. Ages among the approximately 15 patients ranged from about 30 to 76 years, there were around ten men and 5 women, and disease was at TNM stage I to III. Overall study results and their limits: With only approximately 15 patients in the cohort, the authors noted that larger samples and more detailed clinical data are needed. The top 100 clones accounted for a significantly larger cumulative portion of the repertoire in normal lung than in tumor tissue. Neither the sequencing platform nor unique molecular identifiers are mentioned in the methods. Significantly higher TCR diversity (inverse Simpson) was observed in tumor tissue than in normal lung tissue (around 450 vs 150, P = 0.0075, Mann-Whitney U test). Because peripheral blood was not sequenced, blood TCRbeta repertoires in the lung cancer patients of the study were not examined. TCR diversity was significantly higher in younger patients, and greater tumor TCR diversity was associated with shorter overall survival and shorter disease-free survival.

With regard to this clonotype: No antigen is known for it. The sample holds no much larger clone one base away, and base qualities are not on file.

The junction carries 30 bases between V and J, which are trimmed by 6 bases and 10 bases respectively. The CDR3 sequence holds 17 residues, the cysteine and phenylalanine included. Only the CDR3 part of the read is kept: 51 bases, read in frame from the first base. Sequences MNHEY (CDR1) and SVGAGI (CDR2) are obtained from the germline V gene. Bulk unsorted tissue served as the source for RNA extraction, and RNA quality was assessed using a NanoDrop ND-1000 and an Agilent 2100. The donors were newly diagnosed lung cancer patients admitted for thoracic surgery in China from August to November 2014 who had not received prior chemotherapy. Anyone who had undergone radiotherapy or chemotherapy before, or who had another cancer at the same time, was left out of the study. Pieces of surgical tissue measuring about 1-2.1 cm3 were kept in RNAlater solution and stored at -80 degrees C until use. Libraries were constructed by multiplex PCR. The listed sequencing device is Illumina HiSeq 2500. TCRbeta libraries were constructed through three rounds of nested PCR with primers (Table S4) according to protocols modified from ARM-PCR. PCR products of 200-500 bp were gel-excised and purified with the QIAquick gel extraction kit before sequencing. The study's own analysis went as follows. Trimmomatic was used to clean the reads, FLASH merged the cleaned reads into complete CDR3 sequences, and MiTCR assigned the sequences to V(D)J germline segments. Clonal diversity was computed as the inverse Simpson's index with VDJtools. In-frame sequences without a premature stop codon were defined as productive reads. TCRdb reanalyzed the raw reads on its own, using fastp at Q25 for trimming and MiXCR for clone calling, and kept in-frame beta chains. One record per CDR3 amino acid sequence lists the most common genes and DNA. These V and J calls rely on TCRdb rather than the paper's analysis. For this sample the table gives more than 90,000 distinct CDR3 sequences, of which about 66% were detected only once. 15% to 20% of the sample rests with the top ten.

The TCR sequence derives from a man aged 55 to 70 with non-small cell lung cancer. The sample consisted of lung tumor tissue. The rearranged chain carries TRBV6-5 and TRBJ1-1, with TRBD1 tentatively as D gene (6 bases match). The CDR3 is CASSRTIGGALGIVAFF. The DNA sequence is TGTGCCAGCAGCCGAACTATTGGGGGGGCTTTGGGCATTGTAGCTTTCTTT.